This T cell receptor (beta chain) came from a study of cytomegalovirus exposure and HLA in healthy donors. Healthy bone marrow donors supplied every sample. Study-wide results and limits: The presence/absence work took it that sequencing depth was about the same across donors. One later analysis reportedly identified an Asian-associated ancestry cluster that showed fewer N-insertions than the approximately 600-donor mean.

Comment on this clone: As yet, its antigen is unknown.

The germline V gene encodes CDR1 MNHEY and CDR2 SMNVEV (reference sequence). Trimming removed 10 bases at V and 1 base at J, with 16 bases between. This CDR3 contains 14 residues. The PCR employed 60 Vbeta primers together with 13 Jbeta primers. Assay: immunoSEQ multiplex PCR; the TCRdb copy retains only in-frame clones and omits some. Of 89,000 or so clones in the sample, around four fifths are singletons; the top ten hold roughly 2%. Sequencing was carried out using PBMCs. V is TRBV27 and J is TRBJ1-1; D is perhaps TRBD1 (5 bases). This sequence was found in a boy aged 5-17 years in good health and CMV-seronegative. The CDR3 DNA sequence: TGTGCCATCCCGACAGCCGTCAGGAACACTGAAGCTTTCTTT. It is translated as CAIPTAVRNTEAFF.